This T cell receptor beta chain is drawn from a study of cytotoxic CD8 clonotypes in ibrutinib-treated CLL. Overall study findings and caveats: Higher circulating CD8+ T-cell counts strongly accompanied higher baseline clonality, above age-matched healthy donors. Progressing and sustained-remission patients had different sampling times. Before falling back toward baseline at progression, clonality had risen at the time of ibrutinib response.

The CDR3 runs 16 residues. Per the germline V gene, CDR1 is LGHNA and CDR2 is YSLEER. Trimming at V came to 1 base and at J to 2 bases, leaving 8 bases not matched to a gene. Of note for this clone: Its target is unknown.

Repertoires were generated with immunoSEQ multiplex PCR, while TCRdb's copy carries only in-frame clones and drops some. The data contain 250,000 to 350,000 clones, approximately 79% of them singletons. J is TRBJ2-7 and V is TRBV4-3, with 7 nucleotides matching TRBD2. Sequencing used PBMCs, obtained at disease progression, from a patient treated with ibrutinib. The receptor's source is a human donor with chronic lymphocytic leukemia. Here the CDR3 reads CASSQVLRGSTYEQYF. As DNA, the CDR3 is TGCGCCAGCAGCCAAGTCCTTCGCGGGAGTACCTACGAGCAGTACTTC.